This passage covers 11 T cell receptor beta chains from one sample sequenced in a study of T-cell memory formation after mild COVID-19. TCRdb ran MiXCR on the 5' RACE reads and lists one entry per CDR3 protein. Among fewer than 650,000 distinct CDR3 sequences, 15% to 20% were seen once, and the ten largest hold about 8.6%. Sequencing used PBMCs or a T cell subset sorted from them (not recorded which). The source is an adult woman who had mild COVID-19 (a few samples of this study predate the infection). Cell type and time point are not known.

This chain joins TRBV12-3 or TRBV12-4 and TRBJ1-5; a weak D match, TRBD1 (5 bases). V lost 4 bases and J 4 bases, leaving 11 bases between the germline ends. This CDR3 spans 14 amino acids. In nucleotides, the CDR3 is TGTGCCAGCAGTTGGGGGGGGAGAAATCAGCCCCAGCATTTT. This translates into CASSWGGRNQPQHF.

The chain uses TRBV7-9 and TRBJ2-3; 7 nucleotides align to TRBD1. This CDR3 region has 15 residues. V dropped 3 bases and J dropped 2; count of bases not matched to a gene: 5. CDR1 is SEHNR, CDR2 FQNEAQ, per germline (reference sequence). CDR3 in amino acids: CASSFSQGYTDTQYF. In DNA form, the CDR3 reads TGTGCCAGCAGCTTCTCACAGGGGTACACAGATACGCAGTATTTT.

The V gene is TRBV29-1, the J gene TRBJ1-2, with D tentatively TRBD1 (6 bases). CDR3 length equals 12 residues. V was clipped by 6 bases and J by 2 bases, with 10 bases between them. Germline loops: CDR1 SQVTM, CDR2 ANQGSEA. The CDR3 reads CSVDGTNYGYTF. The CDR3 DNA reads TGCAGCGTGGATGGGACAAACTATGGCTACACCTTC.

This clonotype was observed a handful of times. The chain recombines TRBV4-1 with TRBJ1-2; no firm D call. V shed 2 bases and J shed 2 bases, with 9 bases lying between them. Per germline, CDR1 MGHRA and CDR2 YSYEKL. The CDR3 spans 14 residues. The CDR3 is CASSQYPENYGYTF. Here the CDR3 DNA reads TGCGCCAGCAGCCAATACCCGGAGAACTATGGCTACACCTTC.

Only a few counts were recorded for this clonotype. The chain joins TRBV6-5 to TRBJ1-2, with D possibly matching TRBD1 (5 bases). Germline V gene sequence: CDR1 MNHEY, CDR2 SVGAGI. The CDR3 consists of 18 residues. Trimming took off 4 bases at V and 4 bases at J, with 25 bases between the two ends. CDR3 in DNA: TGTGCCAGCAGTTCTAGTAGCACTCTGATCGGGGGGGGCTATGGCTACACCTTC. Residues: CASSSSSTLIGGGYGYTF.

This rearrangement joins TRBV20-1 to TRBJ2-1, with D tentatively TRBD2 (5 bases). CDR1 DFQATT and CDR2 SNEGSKA come from the germline V gene (reference sequence). The CDR3 extends over 12 amino acids. The V gene lost 6 bases and the J gene lost 4 bases, with 10 bases spanning the gap. The CDR3 loop reads CSAGERYNEQFF. In DNA form, the CDR3 reads TGCAGTGCGGGAGAGCGGTACAATGAGCAGTTCTTC.

This clonotype turned up a few times. The chain couples TRBV30 to TRBJ1-2, with D possibly matching TRBD1 (5 bases). CDR1 is GTSNPN and CDR2 is SVGIG in the germline V gene (reference sequence). The CDR3 loop spans 16 amino acids. The V end was cut by 3 bases, the J end by 3 bases, with 20 bases between. Written as DNA, the CDR3 is TGTGCCTGGAGCCCTGATCGAGGGGACCTCTACTATGGCTACACCTTC. Translating gives CAWSPDRGDLYYGYTF.

V gene TRBV4-1 combines with J gene TRBJ1-1, with 10 bases matching TRBD1. Germline CDR1 is MGHRA and CDR2 is YSYEKL. This CDR3 is 15 amino acids long. With V trimmed by 5 bases and J by 4 bases, 7 bases remained unmatched. CDR3 region: CASSSRQGARTEAFF. The CDR3 DNA sequence: TGCGCCAGCAGCTCCCGACAGGGGGCGCGCACTGAAGCTTTCTTT.

This clonotype was observed a handful of times. The V and J genes are TRBV5-1 and TRBJ1-3, with a possible D match to TRBD1 (5 bases). This CDR3 spans 15 amino acids. Germline loops: CDR1 SGHRS, CDR2 YFSETQ. V was trimmed by 2 bases and J by 1 base, leaving 10 bases between them. This chain's CDR3 is CASSFLPGSGNTIYF. CDR3 DNA sequence: TGCGCCAGCAGCTTTCTCCCAGGGTCTGGAAACACCATATATTTT. The variable domain in full, completed from reference TRBV5-1 and TRBJ1-3, reads KAGVTQTPRYLIKTRGQQVTLSCSPISGHRSVSWYQQTPGQGLQFLFEYFSETQRNKGNFPGRFSGRQFSNSRSEMNVSTLELGDSALYLCASSFLPGSGNTIYFGEGSWLTVV.

The V and J genes are TRBV24-1 and TRBJ1-1, with 8 bases fitting TRBD1. Germline CDR1 reads KGHDR; CDR2 reads SFDVKD. After removal of 2 bases from V and 9 bases from J, the junction contained 4 bases not matched to a gene. This CDR3 comprises 13 residues. This CDR3 reads CATSDYQGAQAFF. The CDR3 DNA reads as TGTGCCACCAGTGATTATCAGGGGGCGCAAGCTTTCTTT.

This clonotype was recorded a few times. The chain employs TRBV12-3 or TRBV12-4 and TRBJ2-1, with 7 bases aligning to TRBD2. Trimming at V came to 2 bases and at J to 5 bases, leaving 9 bases not matched to a gene. The CDR3 runs to 16 residues. Here the CDR3 reads CASSLIWGLPDNEQFF. The CDR3, as DNA: TGTGCCAGCAGTTTAATATGGGGACTACCCGACAATGAGCAGTTCTTC.